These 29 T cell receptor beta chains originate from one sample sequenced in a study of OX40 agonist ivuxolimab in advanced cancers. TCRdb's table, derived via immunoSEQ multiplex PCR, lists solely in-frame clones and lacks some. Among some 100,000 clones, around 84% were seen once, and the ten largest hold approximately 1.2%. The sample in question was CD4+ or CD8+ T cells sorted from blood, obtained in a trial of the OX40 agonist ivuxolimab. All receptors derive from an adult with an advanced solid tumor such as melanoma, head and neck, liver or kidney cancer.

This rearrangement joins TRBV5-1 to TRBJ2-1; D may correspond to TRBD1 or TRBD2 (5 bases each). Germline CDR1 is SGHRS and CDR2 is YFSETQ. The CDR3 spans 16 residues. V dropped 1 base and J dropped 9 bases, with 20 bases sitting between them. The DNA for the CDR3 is TGCGCCAGCAGCTTGAGTACCGGGGCTGATGACGGTGAGCAGTTCTTC. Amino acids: CASSLSTGADDGEQFF.

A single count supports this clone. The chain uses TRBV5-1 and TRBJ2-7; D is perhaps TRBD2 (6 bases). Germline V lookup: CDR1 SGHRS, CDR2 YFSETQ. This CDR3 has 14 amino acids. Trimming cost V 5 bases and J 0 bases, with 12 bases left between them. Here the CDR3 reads CASRDGRSSYEQYF. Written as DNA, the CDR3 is TGCGCCAGCAGAGACGGGAGAAGCTCCTACGAGCAGTACTTC.

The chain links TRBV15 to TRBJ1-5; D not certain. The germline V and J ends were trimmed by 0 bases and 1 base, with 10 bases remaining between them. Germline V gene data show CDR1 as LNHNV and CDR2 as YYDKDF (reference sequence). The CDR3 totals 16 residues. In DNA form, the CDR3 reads TGTGCCACCAGCAGAGATTTGGGGTTAAGCAATCAGCCCCAGCATTTT. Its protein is CATSRDLGLSNQPQHF.

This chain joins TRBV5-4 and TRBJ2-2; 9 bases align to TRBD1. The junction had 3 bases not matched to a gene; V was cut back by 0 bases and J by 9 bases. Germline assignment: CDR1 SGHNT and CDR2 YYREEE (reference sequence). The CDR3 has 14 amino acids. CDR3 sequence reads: CASSLGQGGRELFF. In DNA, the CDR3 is TGTGCCAGCAGCTTGGGACAGGGGGGCCGGGAGCTGTTTTTT.

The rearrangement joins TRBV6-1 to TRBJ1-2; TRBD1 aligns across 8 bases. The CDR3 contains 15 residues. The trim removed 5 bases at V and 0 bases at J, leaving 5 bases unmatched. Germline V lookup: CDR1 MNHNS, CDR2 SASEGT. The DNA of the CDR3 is TGTGCCAGCAGTCAATACAGGGGGGCTAACTATGGCTACACCTTC. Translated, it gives CASSQYRGANYGYTF.

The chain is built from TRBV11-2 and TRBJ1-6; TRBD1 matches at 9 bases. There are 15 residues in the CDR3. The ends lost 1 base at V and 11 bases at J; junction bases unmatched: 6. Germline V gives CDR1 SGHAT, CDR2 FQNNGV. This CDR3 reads CASSLVGTGMTPLHF. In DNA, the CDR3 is TGTGCCAGCAGCTTAGTAGGGACAGGGATGACACCCCTCCACTTT.

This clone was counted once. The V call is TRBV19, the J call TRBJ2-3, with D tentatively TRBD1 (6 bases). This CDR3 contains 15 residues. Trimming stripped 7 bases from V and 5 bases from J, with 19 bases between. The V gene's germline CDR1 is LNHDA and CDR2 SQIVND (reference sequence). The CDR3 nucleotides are TGTGCCAGTACCTCGAGGGGACAAGAGGGAGATACGCAGTATTTT. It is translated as CASTSRGQEGDTQYF.

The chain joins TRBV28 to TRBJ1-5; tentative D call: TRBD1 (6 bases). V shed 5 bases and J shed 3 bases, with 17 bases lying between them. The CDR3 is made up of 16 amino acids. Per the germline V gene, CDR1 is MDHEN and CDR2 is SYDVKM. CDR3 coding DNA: TGTGCCAGCAGTGTACAGGGTGCCGGGAACAATCAGCCCCAGCATTTT. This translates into CASSVQGAGNNQPQHF.

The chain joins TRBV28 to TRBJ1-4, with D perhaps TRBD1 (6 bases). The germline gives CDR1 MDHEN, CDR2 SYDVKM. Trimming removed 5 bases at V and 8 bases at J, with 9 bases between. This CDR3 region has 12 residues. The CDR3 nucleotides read TGTGCCAGCAGTAAGCAGGGGGAAAAACTGTTTTTT. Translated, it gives CASSKQGEKLFF.

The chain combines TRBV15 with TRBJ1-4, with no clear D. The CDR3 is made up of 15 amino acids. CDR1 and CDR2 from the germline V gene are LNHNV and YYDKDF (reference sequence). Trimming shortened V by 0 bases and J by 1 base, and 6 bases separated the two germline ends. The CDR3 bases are TGTGCCACCAGCAGAGATATGGGAACTAATGAAAAACTGTTTTTT. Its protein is CATSRDMGTNEKLFF.

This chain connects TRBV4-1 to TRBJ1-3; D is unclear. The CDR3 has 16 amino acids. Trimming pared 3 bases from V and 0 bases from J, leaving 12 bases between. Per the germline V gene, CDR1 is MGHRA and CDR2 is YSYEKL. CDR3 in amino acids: CASSHLGRNSGNTIYF. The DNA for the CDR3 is TGCGCCAGCAGCCACCTCGGACGTAACTCTGGAAACACCATATATTTT.

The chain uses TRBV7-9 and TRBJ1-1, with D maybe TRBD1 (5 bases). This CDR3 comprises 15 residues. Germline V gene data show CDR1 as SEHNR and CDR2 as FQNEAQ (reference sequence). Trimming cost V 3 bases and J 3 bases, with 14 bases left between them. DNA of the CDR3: TGTGCCAGCAGCTTCCGGGGCCCGAGGGACACTGAAGCTTTCTTT. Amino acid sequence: CASSFRGPRDTEAFF.

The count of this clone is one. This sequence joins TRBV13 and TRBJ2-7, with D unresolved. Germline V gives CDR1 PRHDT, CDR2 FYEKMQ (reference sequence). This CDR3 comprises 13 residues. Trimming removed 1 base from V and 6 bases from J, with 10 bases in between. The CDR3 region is CASSLARSGEQYF. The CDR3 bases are TGTGCCAGCAGCTTAGCACGATCGGGCGAGCAGTACTTC.

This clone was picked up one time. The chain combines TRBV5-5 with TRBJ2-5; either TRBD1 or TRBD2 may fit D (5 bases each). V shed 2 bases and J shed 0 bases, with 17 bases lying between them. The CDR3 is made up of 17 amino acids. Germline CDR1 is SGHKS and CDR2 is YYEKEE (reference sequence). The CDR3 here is CASSFMGRDGDQETQYF. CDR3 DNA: TGTGCCAGCAGCTTTATGGGTCGGGACGGAGACCAAGAGACCCAGTACTTC.

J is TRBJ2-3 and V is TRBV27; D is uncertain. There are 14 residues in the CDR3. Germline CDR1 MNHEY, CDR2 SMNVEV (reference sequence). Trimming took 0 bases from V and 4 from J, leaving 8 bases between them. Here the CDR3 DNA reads TGTGCCAGCAGTTTATCCGCAGGTTCAGATACGCAGTATTTT. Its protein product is CASSLSAGSDTQYF.

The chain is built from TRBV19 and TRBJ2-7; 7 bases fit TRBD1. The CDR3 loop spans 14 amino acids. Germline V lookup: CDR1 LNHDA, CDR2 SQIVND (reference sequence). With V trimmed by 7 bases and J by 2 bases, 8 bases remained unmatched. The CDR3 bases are TGTGCCAGTAAACCGGACAGGACAACCTACGAGCAGTACTTC. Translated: CASKPDRTTYEQYF.

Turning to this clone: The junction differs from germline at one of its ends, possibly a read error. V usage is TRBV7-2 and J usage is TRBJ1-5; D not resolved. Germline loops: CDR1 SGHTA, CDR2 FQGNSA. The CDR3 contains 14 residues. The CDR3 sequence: CASSEVVSNRPQHF. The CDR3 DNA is TGTGCCAGCAGTGAGGTGGTGAGCAATCGGCCCCAGCATTTT.

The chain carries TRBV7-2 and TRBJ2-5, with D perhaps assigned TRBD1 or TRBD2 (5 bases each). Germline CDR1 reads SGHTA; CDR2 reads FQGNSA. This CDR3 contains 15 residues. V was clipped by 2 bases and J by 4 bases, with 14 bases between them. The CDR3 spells CASSLSQGTSETQYF. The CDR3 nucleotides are TGTGCCAGCAGCTTATCGCAAGGGACCTCAGAGACCCAGTACTTC.

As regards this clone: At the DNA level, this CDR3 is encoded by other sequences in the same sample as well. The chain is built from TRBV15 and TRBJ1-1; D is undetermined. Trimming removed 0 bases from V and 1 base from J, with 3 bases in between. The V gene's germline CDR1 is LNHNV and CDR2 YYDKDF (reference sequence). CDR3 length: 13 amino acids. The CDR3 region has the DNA TGTGCCACCAGCAGAGATGGGAACACTGAAGCTTTCTTT. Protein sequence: CATSRDGNTEAFF. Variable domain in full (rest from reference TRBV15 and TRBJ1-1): DAMVIQNPRYQVTQFGKPVTLSCSQTLNHNVMYWYQQKSSQAPKLLFHYYDKDFNNEADTPDNFQSRRPNTSFCFLDIRSPGLGDTAMYLCATSRDGNTEAFFGQGTRLTVV.

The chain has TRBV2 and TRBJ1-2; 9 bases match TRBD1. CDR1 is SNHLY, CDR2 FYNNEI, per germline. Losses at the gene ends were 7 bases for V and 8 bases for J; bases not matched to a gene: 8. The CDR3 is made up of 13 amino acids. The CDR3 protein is CASTQQGADGYTF. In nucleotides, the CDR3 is TGTGCCAGCACCCAACAGGGGGCTGACGGCTACACCTTC.

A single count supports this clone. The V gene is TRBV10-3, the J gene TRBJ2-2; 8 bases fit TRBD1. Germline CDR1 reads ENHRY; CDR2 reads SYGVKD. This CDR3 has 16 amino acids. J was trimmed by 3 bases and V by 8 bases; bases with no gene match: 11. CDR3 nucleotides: TGTGCCATCCGCCCCCAGGACAGGGTTGACACCGGGGAGCTGTTTTTT. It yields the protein CAIRPQDRVDTGELFF.

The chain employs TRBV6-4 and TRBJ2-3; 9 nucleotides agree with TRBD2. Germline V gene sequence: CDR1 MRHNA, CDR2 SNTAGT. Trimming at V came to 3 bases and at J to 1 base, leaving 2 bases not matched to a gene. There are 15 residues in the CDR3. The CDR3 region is CASSEAGGGTDTQYF. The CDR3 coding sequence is TGTGCCAGCAGTGAAGCGGGGGGAGGCACAGATACGCAGTATTTT.

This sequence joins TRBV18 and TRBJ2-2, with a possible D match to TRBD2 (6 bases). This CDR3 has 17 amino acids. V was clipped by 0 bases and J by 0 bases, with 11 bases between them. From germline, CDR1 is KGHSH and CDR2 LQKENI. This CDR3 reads CASSPPQGLANTGELFF. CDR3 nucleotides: TGTGCCAGCTCACCACCCCAGGGACTCGCGAACACCGGGGAGCTGTTTTTT. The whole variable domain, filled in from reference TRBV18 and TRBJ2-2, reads NAGVMQNPRHLVRRRGQEARLRCSPMKGHSHVYWYRQLPEEGLKFMVYLQKENIIDESGMPKERFSAEFPKEGPSILRIQQVVRGDSAAYFCASSPPQGLANTGELFFGEGSRLTVL.

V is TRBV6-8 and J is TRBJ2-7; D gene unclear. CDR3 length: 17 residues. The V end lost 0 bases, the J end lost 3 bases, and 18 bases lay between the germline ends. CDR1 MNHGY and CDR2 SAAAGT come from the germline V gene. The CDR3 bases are TGTGCCAGCAGTTACTCATTACTTTGTGGGAACCGCTACGAGCAGTACTTC. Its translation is CASSYSLLCGNRYEQYF.

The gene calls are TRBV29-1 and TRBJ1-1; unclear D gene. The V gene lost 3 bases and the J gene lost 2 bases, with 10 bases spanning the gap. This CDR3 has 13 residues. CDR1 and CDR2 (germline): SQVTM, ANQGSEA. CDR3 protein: CSVDSRSNTEAFF. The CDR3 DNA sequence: TGCAGCGTTGATTCCCGTAGTAACACTGAAGCTTTCTTT.

Here the CDR3 DNA reads TGTGCCAGCAGTTTGCGGGACGGTACTAACTATGGCTACACCTTC. It codes for CASSLRDGTNYGYTF. The chain combines TRBV27 with TRBJ1-2, with a weak D call TRBD1 (5 bases). CDR3 length equals 15 residues. The V and J ends lost 3 bases and 0 bases respectively, with 11 bases between them. From germline, CDR1 is MNHEY and CDR2 SMNVEV (reference sequence).

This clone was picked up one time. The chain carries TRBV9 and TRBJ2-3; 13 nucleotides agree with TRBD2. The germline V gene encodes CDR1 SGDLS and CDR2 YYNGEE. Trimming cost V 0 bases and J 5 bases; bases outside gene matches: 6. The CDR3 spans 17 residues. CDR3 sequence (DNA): TGTGCCAGCAGCGTAGTGGGACTAGCGGGGTTGGGAGATACGCAGTATTTT. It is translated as CASSVVGLAGLGDTQYF.

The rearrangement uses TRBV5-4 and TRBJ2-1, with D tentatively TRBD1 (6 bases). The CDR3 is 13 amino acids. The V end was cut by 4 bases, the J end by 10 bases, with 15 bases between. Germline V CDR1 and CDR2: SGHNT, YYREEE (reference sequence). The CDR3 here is CASSKGVGQEQFF. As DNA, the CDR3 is TGTGCCAGCAGCAAGGGGGTGGGCCAGGAGCAGTTCTTC.

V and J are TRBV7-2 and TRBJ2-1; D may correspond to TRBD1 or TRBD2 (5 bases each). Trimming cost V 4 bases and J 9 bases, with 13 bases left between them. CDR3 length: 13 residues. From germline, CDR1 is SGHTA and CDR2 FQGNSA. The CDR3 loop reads CASSSHTGTEQFF. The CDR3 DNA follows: TGTGCCAGCAGCTCCCATACCGGGACTGAGCAGTTCTTC. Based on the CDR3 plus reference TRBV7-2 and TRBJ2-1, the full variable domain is GAGVSQSPSNKVTEKGKDVELRCDPISGHTALYWYRQSLGQGLEFLIYFQGNSAPDKSGLPSDRFSAERTGGSVSTLTIQRTQQEDSAVYLCASSSHTGTEQFFGPGTRLTVL.